The rows below give T cell receptor beta chains drawn from one sample of a study of neurological immune-mediated disorders. TCRdb fed the 5' RACE reads into MiXCR, producing one record per CDR3 protein. The sample includes 40,000 to 60,000 distinct CDR3 sequences, around 13% of them seen just once. The material sequenced was PBMCs. These receptors came from a male donor with HTLV-1-associated myelopathy (HAM/TSP). CDR3s include the opening cysteine and the closing phenylalanine or tryptophan. A row's size may be missing; if present it is once, few, many or a size class.

>many|TRBV2|TRBJ1-2
CASSDDGQTLYGYTF
>many|TRBV12-3/TRBV12-4|TRBJ1-5
CASSTGFQPQHF
>many|TRBV14|TRBJ1-4
CASSQTIRGQNVFF
>NA|TRBV6-2/TRBV6-3|TRBJ1-5
CASTLDNSNQPQHF
>many|TRBV20-1|TRBJ2-5
CSAKGSGRLRWTQYF
>many|TRBV20-1|TRBJ1-2
CSAVRQGILGYTF
>NA|TRBV6-6|TRBJ1-5
CASTLPAQPQHF
>many|TRBV7-3|TRBJ2-2
CASSPPGLANTGELFF
>NA|TRBV20-1|TRBJ2-1
CSAILRLANNEQFF
>many|TRBV18|TRBJ2-7
CASSRDSYEQYF
>NA|TRBV2|TRBJ2-7
CASSETSGGVEQYF
>many|TRBV3-1|TRBJ1-1
CASSRPTGNTEAFF
>many|TRBV7-6|TRBJ2-2
CASSSRGGTGELFF
>many|TRBV20-1|TRBJ2-3
CSARFGGGTDTQYF
>many|TRBV12-3/TRBV12-4|TRBJ2-3
CASSFGGGGNTQYF
>many|TRBV20-1|TRBJ2-5
CSARDRRMGETQYF
>many|TRBV3-1|TRBJ2-3
CASSQDLSSTSTDTQYF
>many|TRBV7-9|TRBJ1-5
CASSLQGGQPQHF
>many|TRBV7-2|TRBJ2-5
CASILVGTRQETQYF
>many|TRBV12-3/TRBV12-4|TRBJ2-7
CASSLSGQSTYQYF
>many|TRBV7-8|TRBJ2-5
CASSLRQGGRETQYF
>many|TRBV7-2|TRBJ1-2
CASSLALTALYGYTF
>many|TRBV10-3|TRBJ2-4
CAISDWGAKNIQYF
>many|TRBV7-8|TRBJ1-1
CASSPPTGGSDTEAFF
>once|TRBV20-1|TRBJ1-6
CSAVHVGSYNSPLNF
>many|TRBV10-3|TRBJ1-6
CAISEGTRNSPLHF
>many|TRBV20-1|TRBJ1-1
CSARGDPGNTEAFF
>NA|TRBV5-1|TRBJ1-1
CASSPLEGTEAFF
>many|TRBV7-2|TRBJ1-1
CASSLAGHLAEAFF
>many|TRBV5-1|TRBJ2-1
CASSLVLAHNEQFF
>many|TRBV7-3|TRBJ2-2
CASSFGDAGELFF
>NA|TRBV4-3|TRBJ2-1
CASSPDSWPNEQFF
>many|TRBV20-1|TRBJ2-1
CSASADRLNEQFF
>many|TRBV6-2/TRBV6-3|TRBJ1-4
CASSTDRGLATNEKLFF
>many|TRBV20-1|TRBJ1-1
CSAEGVNRVGRNTEAFF